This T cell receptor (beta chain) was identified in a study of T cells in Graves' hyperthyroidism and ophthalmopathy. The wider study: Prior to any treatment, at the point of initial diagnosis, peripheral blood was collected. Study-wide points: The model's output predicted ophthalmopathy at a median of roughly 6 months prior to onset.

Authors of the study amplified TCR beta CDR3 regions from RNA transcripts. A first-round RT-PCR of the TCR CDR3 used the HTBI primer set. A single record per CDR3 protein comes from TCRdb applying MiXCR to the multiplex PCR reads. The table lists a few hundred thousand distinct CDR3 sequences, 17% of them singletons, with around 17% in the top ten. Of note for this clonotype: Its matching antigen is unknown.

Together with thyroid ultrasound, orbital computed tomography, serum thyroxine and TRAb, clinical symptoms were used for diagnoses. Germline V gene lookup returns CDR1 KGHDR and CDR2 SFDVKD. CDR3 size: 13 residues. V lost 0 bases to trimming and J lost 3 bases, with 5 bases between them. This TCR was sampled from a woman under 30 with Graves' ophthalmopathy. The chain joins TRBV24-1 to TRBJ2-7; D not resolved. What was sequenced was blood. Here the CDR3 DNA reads TGTGCCACCAGTGATTTGGATGACTACGAGCAGTACTTC. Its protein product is CATSDLDDYEQYF.